This T cell receptor beta chain was obtained from a study of beta chain features in type 1 diabetes. The study reverse transcribed the entire isolated RNA, so it sequenced expressed TCRB transcripts. Using immunoSEQ multiplex PCR, the repertoire was profiled, and TCRdb retains in-frame clones only, with some absent. The table lists almost 350,000 clones, under 8.5% of them singletons, with around 0.44% in the top ten. CDR3 length: 17 residues. The V end lost 5 bases, the J end lost 0 bases, and 14 bases lay between the germline ends. In germline, CDR1 is MNHEY, CDR2 SMNVEV (reference sequence). This receptor was obtained from a woman aged 18-30 years in good health. The chain links TRBV27 to TRBJ2-6, with TRBD2 as a possible D gene (6 bases). The sample consisted of central memory CD4+ T cells from blood. The CDR3 DNA reads as TGTGCCAGCAGTGGAGGGATCTCTATCTCTGGGGCCAACGTCCTGACTTTC. Protein: CASSGGISISGANVLTF. Full variable domain (missing parts from reference TRBV27 and TRBJ2-6): EAQVTQNPRYLITVTGKKLTVTCSQNMNHEYMSWYRQDPGLGLRQIYYSMNVEVTDKGDVPEGYKVSRKEKRNFPLILESPSPNQTSLYFCASSGGISISGANVLTFGAGSRLTVL.